The rows below give T cell receptor beta chains drawn from one sample of a study of T-cell reconstitution after alpha-beta-depleted transplantation in children. In TCRdb, the PCR reads were re-called with MiXCR into one record per CDR3 protein. The table records 700,000 to 850,000 distinct CDR3 sequences, 16% of them present only once. Sequenced here: PBMCs, mostly from graft donor cells, sampled 360 days after TCRalphabeta/CD19-depleted stem cell transplant. These receptors were taken from a male patient younger than 18 who had a stem cell transplant for acute lymphoblastic leukemia, so the T cells may come from the graft donor. CDR3s include the opening cysteine and the closing phenylalanine or tryptophan. Fields, in order: J gene, V gene, clone size, D gene, CDR3 DNA, CDR3 protein. D genes are given only for firm matches. Where a row states a size, it is once, few, many or the class of an expanded clone; other rows omit it.

j_call: TRBJ2-7; v_call: TRBV7-2; clone_size: few; d_call: TRBD2; cdr3_nt: TGTGCCAGCAGCTTAGTTAGCGGGGGGGCCTACGAGCAGTACTTC; cdr3_aa: CASSLVSGGAYEQYF
j_call: TRBJ2-1; v_call: TRBV5-1; clone_size: .; d_call: .; cdr3_nt: TGCGCCAGCAGCTTGAGGCCAGGAGAATACAATGAGCAGTTCTTC; cdr3_aa: CASSLRPGEYNEQFF
j_call: TRBJ2-5; v_call: TRBV2; clone_size: few; d_call: .; cdr3_nt: TGTGCCAGCAGCGAAATATCGACAGGCTCGAAAGAGACCCAGTACTTC; cdr3_aa: CASSEISTGSKETQYF
j_call: TRBJ1-1; v_call: TRBV5-1; clone_size: many; d_call: .; cdr3_nt: TGCGCCAGCAGCCCGAATGGGGTGAACACTGAAGCTTTCTTT; cdr3_aa: CASSPNGVNTEAFF
j_call: TRBJ1-2; v_call: TRBV28; clone_size: few; d_call: .; cdr3_nt: TGTGCCAGCAGTTTTCCCTCCTATGGCTACACCTTC; cdr3_aa: CASSFPSYGYTF
j_call: TRBJ2-1; v_call: TRBV11-2; clone_size: .; d_call: TRBD2; cdr3_nt: TGTGCCAGCAGCTCCCATGTGGGGGGGACTAGCGGGGGCTCCTACAATGAGCAGTTCTTC; cdr3_aa: CASSSHVGGTSGGSYNEQFF
j_call: TRBJ2-5; v_call: TRBV18; clone_size: .; d_call: TRBD2; cdr3_nt: TGTGCCAGCTCACCATTTGGGACTAGCTGGGAGACCCAGTACTTC; cdr3_aa: CASSPFGTSWETQYF
j_call: TRBJ2-5; v_call: TRBV7-2; clone_size: few; d_call: .; cdr3_nt: TGTGCCAGCAGCCATTACCAAGAGACCCAGTACTTC; cdr3_aa: CASSHYQETQYF
j_call: TRBJ2-7; v_call: TRBV5-1; clone_size: many; d_call: .; cdr3_nt: TGCGCCAGCAGCCTAGGGACTCCCTACGAGCAGTACTTC; cdr3_aa: CASSLGTPYEQYF
j_call: TRBJ2-7; v_call: TRBV5-1; clone_size: .; d_call: TRBD2; cdr3_nt: TGCGCCAGCAGCTTGGTGGGACTAGCGGACCTCCGCTACGAGCAGTACTTC; cdr3_aa: CASSLVGLADLRYEQYF
j_call: TRBJ2-7; v_call: TRBV7-9; clone_size: .; d_call: TRBD2; cdr3_nt: TGTGCCAGCAGCTTAGGTAGCGGGAGGGTCCCTCTGCAGTACTTC; cdr3_aa: CASSLGSGRVPLQYF
j_call: TRBJ2-5; v_call: TRBV7-9; clone_size: .; d_call: TRBD2; cdr3_nt: TGTGCCAGCAGCCTGAGAGGAGCGGGAGCTGGACTGGAGACCCAGTACTTC; cdr3_aa: CASSLRGAGAGLETQYF
j_call: TRBJ2-7; v_call: TRBV4-2; clone_size: .; d_call: .; cdr3_nt: TGTGCCAGCAGCCAATTCTTACGATCACGGGCTTTC; cdr3_aa: CASSQFLRSRAF
j_call: TRBJ2-7; v_call: TRBV24-1; clone_size: .; d_call: .; cdr3_nt: TGTGCCACCAGTGATGTGGCGGACGAGCAGTACTTC; cdr3_aa: CATSDVADEQYF
j_call: TRBJ1-1; v_call: TRBV20-1; clone_size: once; d_call: .; cdr3_nt: TGCAGTGCTAGAGACCCGGGTCTCATGAACACTGAAGCTTTCTTT; cdr3_aa: CSARDPGLMNTEAFF
j_call: TRBJ1-2; v_call: TRBV7-9; clone_size: few; d_call: TRBD1; cdr3_nt: TGTGCCAGCAGCCTTACGACGGGACAGCCTCTGGGCTATGGCTACACCTTC; cdr3_aa: CASSLTTGQPLGYGYTF
j_call: TRBJ2-1; v_call: TRBV7-3; clone_size: few; d_call: .; cdr3_nt: TGTGCCAGCAGCTTAACAGGGGCCGTTAATGAGCAGTTCTTC; cdr3_aa: CASSLTGAVNEQFF
j_call: TRBJ1-1; v_call: TRBV5-1; clone_size: .; d_call: .; cdr3_nt: TGCGCCAGCAGCTTGCTGGTTGGGAACACTGAAGCTTTCTTT; cdr3_aa: CASSLLVGNTEAFF
j_call: TRBJ2-2; v_call: TRBV7-9; clone_size: few; d_call: TRBD2; cdr3_nt: TGTGCCAGCAGCTTAACTAGCGCCGGGGAGCTGTTTTTT; cdr3_aa: CASSLTSAGELFF
j_call: TRBJ2-1; v_call: TRBV28; clone_size: .; d_call: .; cdr3_nt: TGTGCCAGCAGTAGGTCAGGAGTGTACAATGAGCAGTTCTTC; cdr3_aa: CASSRSGVYNEQFF
j_call: TRBJ2-7; v_call: TRBV4-1; clone_size: few; d_call: TRBD2; cdr3_nt: TGCGCCAGCAGCCGCGGAGTCTTACTAGCGGGAGGTGGAGAGCAGTACTTC; cdr3_aa: CASSRGVLLAGGGEQYF
j_call: TRBJ1-2; v_call: TRBV12-3/TRBV12-4; clone_size: few; d_call: .; cdr3_nt: TGTGCCAGCAGTTTAAGCCCCCCAGGGACCTATGGCTACACCTTC; cdr3_aa: CASSLSPPGTYGYTF
j_call: TRBJ2-2; v_call: TRBV9; clone_size: few; d_call: TRBD2; cdr3_nt: TGTGCCAGCAGCGTAGGAGCGGGAGGGAACACCGGGGAGCTGTTTTTT; cdr3_aa: CASSVGAGGNTGELFF
j_call: TRBJ2-1; v_call: TRBV29-1; clone_size: .; d_call: TRBD2; cdr3_nt: TGCAGCGTTAAAGGCGCTCGGGAGGGCCTTTCCTACAATGAGCAGTTCTTC; cdr3_aa: CSVKGAREGLSYNEQFF
j_call: TRBJ2-7; v_call: TRBV5-1; clone_size: many; d_call: .; cdr3_nt: TGCGCCAGCAGCTTAGAACCGGGAGCCTACGAGCAGTACTTC; cdr3_aa: CASSLEPGAYEQYF
j_call: TRBJ2-7; v_call: TRBV3-1; clone_size: few; d_call: TRBD2; cdr3_nt: TGTGCCAGCAGCCAAGTGAGGACTAGCGGGAGTATTGGCGAGCAGTACTTC; cdr3_aa: CASSQVRTSGSIGEQYF
j_call: TRBJ2-1; v_call: TRBV5-1; clone_size: many; d_call: .; cdr3_nt: TGCGCCAGCAGCTTGTTCGACTGGTACAATGAGCAGTTCTTC; cdr3_aa: CASSLFDWYNEQFF
j_call: TRBJ1-1; v_call: TRBV11-2; clone_size: few; d_call: .; cdr3_nt: TGTGCCAGCAGCTCGTCCGGGAGGAACACTGAAGCTTTCTTT; cdr3_aa: CASSSSGRNTEAFF
j_call: TRBJ2-7; v_call: TRBV15; clone_size: .; d_call: TRBD1; cdr3_nt: TGTGCCACCCGGGACAGTTCCTACGAGCAGTACTTC; cdr3_aa: CATRDSSYEQYF
j_call: TRBJ2-6; v_call: TRBV5-6; clone_size: .; d_call: .; cdr3_nt: TGTGCCAGCAGCTTGGAGGGGGGAAAGGCTGGGGCCAACGTCCTGACTTTC; cdr3_aa: CASSLEGGKAGANVLTF
j_call: TRBJ2-7; v_call: TRBV14; clone_size: .; d_call: TRBD2; cdr3_nt: TGTGCCAGCAGCCCGGCCAGCGGGAGCGAGCAGTACTTC; cdr3_aa: CASSPASGSEQYF
j_call: TRBJ2-3; v_call: TRBV6-5; clone_size: few; d_call: .; cdr3_nt: TGTGCCAGCAGTTACTCCGTTAGCACAGATACGCAGTATTTT; cdr3_aa: CASSYSVSTDTQYF
j_call: TRBJ2-2; v_call: TRBV11-2; clone_size: .; d_call: TRBD2; cdr3_nt: TGTGCCAGCGGCATAGCGGGCGCGAACACCGGGGAGCTGTTTTTT; cdr3_aa: CASGIAGANTGELFF
j_call: TRBJ2-1; v_call: TRBV18; clone_size: .; d_call: .; cdr3_nt: TGTGCCAGCTCACCACCGGGAAGTCTATCCTACAATGAGCAGTTCTTC; cdr3_aa: CASSPPGSLSYNEQFF
j_call: TRBJ2-7; v_call: TRBV12-3/TRBV12-4; clone_size: few; d_call: .; cdr3_nt: TGTGCCAGCAGTAGGTATGCATACGAGCAGTACTTC; cdr3_aa: CASSRYAYEQYF
j_call: TRBJ2-2; v_call: TRBV2; clone_size: few; d_call: TRBD2; cdr3_nt: TGTGCCAGCAGTGAAGCTCCGCTCTCCCGGGGGGTCCGACAGAAACACACCGGGGAGCTGTTTTTT; cdr3_aa: CASSEAPLSRGVRQKHTGELFF
j_call: TRBJ2-7; v_call: TRBV10-1; clone_size: .; d_call: .; cdr3_nt: TGCGCCAGCCTAGGGTACAGTCGACCCCCCTACGAGCAGTACTTC; cdr3_aa: CASLGYSRPPYEQYF
j_call: TRBJ1-2; v_call: TRBV25-1; clone_size: few; d_call: .; cdr3_nt: TGTGCCAGCAGTGAATCGGGGGAATCCTCCCTCTCTACCGGCTACACCTTC; cdr3_aa: CASSESGESSLSTGYTF
j_call: TRBJ2-7; v_call: TRBV2; clone_size: .; d_call: .; cdr3_nt: TGTGCCAGCAGTGGGTTGGCAGTATATTACGAGCAGTACTTC; cdr3_aa: CASSGLAVYYEQYF
j_call: TRBJ2-2; v_call: TRBV4-3; clone_size: .; d_call: .; cdr3_nt: TGCGCCAGCAGCCGGCACACCGGGGAGCTGTTTTTT; cdr3_aa: CASSRHTGELFF
j_call: TRBJ2-3; v_call: TRBV5-1; clone_size: .; d_call: .; cdr3_nt: TGCGCCAGCAGCCATTCCTGGAGTGGGCAGTATTTT; cdr3_aa: CASSHSWSGQYF
j_call: TRBJ2-1; v_call: TRBV24-1; clone_size: .; d_call: .; cdr3_nt: TGTGCCACCAGTGACCCCGTTTACAATGAGCAGTTCTTC; cdr3_aa: CATSDPVYNEQFF
j_call: TRBJ2-3; v_call: TRBV7-9; clone_size: few; d_call: .; cdr3_nt: TGTGCCAGCAGCTTCCCGTATACAGGGCCGCAGTATTTT; cdr3_aa: CASSFPYTGPQYF
j_call: TRBJ1-2; v_call: TRBV6-1; clone_size: .; d_call: TRBD1; cdr3_nt: TGTGCCAGCTCCGACCATCGGGACAGGGGTCTCCGTAACTATGGCTACACCTTC; cdr3_aa: CASSDHRDRGLRNYGYTF
j_call: TRBJ1-1; v_call: TRBV6-1; clone_size: few; d_call: TRBD1; cdr3_nt: TGTGCCAGCAGGGGCCGGACAGGGGGGATGAACACTGAAGCTTTCTTT; cdr3_aa: CASRGRTGGMNTEAFF
j_call: TRBJ2-2; v_call: TRBV29-1; clone_size: few; d_call: TRBD2; cdr3_nt: TGCAGCGTTGAAGACGGACTAGCGGGAGATATTTCCGGGGAGCTGTTTTTT; cdr3_aa: CSVEDGLAGDISGELFF
j_call: TRBJ2-5; v_call: TRBV29-1; clone_size: few; d_call: .; cdr3_nt: TGCAGCCTTAAGCCGGAGGGTCGGCAGACCCAGTACTTC; cdr3_aa: CSLKPEGRQTQYF
j_call: TRBJ2-3; v_call: TRBV20-1; clone_size: few; d_call: TRBD2; cdr3_nt: TGCAGTGCTAGAGGGCCTAGCGGGAGAAGGTTTGATACGCAGTATTTT; cdr3_aa: CSARGPSGRRFDTQYF
j_call: TRBJ2-5; v_call: TRBV20-1; clone_size: few; d_call: .; cdr3_nt: TGCAGTGTAAGGCGACGGCCCCTTCAAGAGACCCAGTACTTC; cdr3_aa: CSVRRRPLQETQYF
j_call: TRBJ2-7; v_call: TRBV28; clone_size: .; d_call: .; cdr3_nt: TGTGCCAGCAGTCCGGGAAGACACGAGCAGTACTTC; cdr3_aa: CASSPGRHEQYF
j_call: TRBJ1-6; v_call: TRBV5-1; clone_size: .; d_call: .; cdr3_nt: TGCGCCAGCAGCACTTACAGGAGCCTGGGCAAGGCCGTCAATTCACCCCTCCACTTT; cdr3_aa: CASSTYRSLGKAVNSPLHF
j_call: TRBJ2-1; v_call: TRBV27; clone_size: few; d_call: .; cdr3_nt: TGTGCCAGCAGTTTACAGGGCCATTGGGGGAGTTGGAACAATGAGCAGTTCTTC; cdr3_aa: CASSLQGHWGSWNNEQFF
j_call: TRBJ2-5; v_call: TRBV5-1; clone_size: many; d_call: .; cdr3_nt: TGTGCCAGCAGCTTTTCGGGGGACCAAGAGACCCAGTACTTC; cdr3_aa: CASSFSGDQETQYF
j_call: TRBJ2-7; v_call: TRBV12-5; clone_size: .; d_call: .; cdr3_nt: TGTGCTAGTGGCAACCGCCCGGGATCGAGTACCTACGAGCAGTACTTC; cdr3_aa: CASGNRPGSSTYEQYF
j_call: TRBJ2-5; v_call: TRBV10-3; clone_size: many; d_call: .; cdr3_nt: TGTGCCATCAGGACCGCGACAGTGGAAGAGACCCAGTACTTC; cdr3_aa: CAIRTATVEETQYF